The 14 T cell receptor beta chains below come from one sample, sequenced in a study of human T cells and chemical hapten exposure. TCRdb fed the RACE reads into MiXCR, producing one record per CDR3 protein. Of 150,000 to 200,000 distinct CDR3 sequences listed, roughly 26% are singletons. Time point: patch test 3, about 24 weeks after DPC sensitization. This sample's treatment: therapeutic diphenylcyclopropenone sensitization with weekly scalp DPC. Sequences were derived from whole blood, sampled in connection with sensitization to the hapten diphenylcyclopropenone (DPC). These TCRs come from a woman between 18 and 29 years old with alopecia areata. Some clones in this sample may be carry-over from other donors' samples.

The CDR3 nucleotides read TGCAGTGCTAGCAAAACTAGCGGGAGGGGTAATGAGCAGTTCTTC. It codes for CSASKTSGRGNEQFF. The chain combines TRBV20-1 with TRBJ2-1; 13 bases agree with TRBD2. Germline CDR1 reads DFQATT; CDR2 reads SNEGSKA (reference sequence). The CDR3 runs to 15 residues. J lost 7 bases, V lost 3 bases, and 6 bases had no gene match.

This clonotype was counted a single time. The chain carries TRBV12-3 or TRBV12-4 and TRBJ1-3; D is undetermined. V lost 8 bases and J 0 bases, leaving 5 bases between the germline ends. This CDR3 comprises 12 residues. The CDR3 DNA sequence: TGTGCCAGCGGGCTCTCTGGAAACACCATATATTTT. Amino acids: CASGLSGNTIYF.

The chain recombines TRBV9 with TRBJ2-1; 8 bases map to TRBD2. CDR3 size: 16 residues. Germline trimming cut 3 bases from V and 10 bases from J; bases unmatched to any gene: 15. The germline CDR1 and CDR2 sequences are SGDLS and YYNGEE. CDR3 in amino acids: CASSAPGLDSVKEQFF. The CDR3 DNA is TGTGCCAGCAGCGCCCCGGGACTAGACTCCGTCAAAGAGCAGTTCTTC. Variable domain in full (rest from reference TRBV9 and TRBJ2-1): DSGVTQTPKHLITATGQRVTLRCSPRSGDLSVYWYQQSLDQGLQFLIQYYNGEERAKGNILERFSAQQFPDLHSELNLSSLELGDSALYFCASSAPGLDSVKEQFFGPGTRLTVL.

This clonotype came up a few times. This chain links TRBV18 with TRBJ2-7, with D possibly being TRBD2 (5 bases). Per the germline V gene, CDR1 is KGHSH and CDR2 is LQKENI. The CDR3 runs to 14 residues. V lost 3 bases and J 5 bases, leaving 14 bases between the germline ends. Here the CDR3 reads CASSPYGVTNEQYF. In nucleotides, the CDR3 is TGTGCCAGCTCACCCTACGGGGTCACGAACGAGCAGTACTTC. The complete variable domain, with remaining parts taken from reference TRBV18 and TRBJ2-7, reads NAGVMQNPRHLVRRRGQEARLRCSPMKGHSHVYWYRQLPEEGLKFMVYLQKENIIDESGMPKERFSAEFPKEGPSILRIQQVVRGDSAAYFCASSPYGVTNEQYFGPGTRLTVT.

This clonotype has at least ten counts. V gene TRBV12-3 or TRBV12-4 combines with J gene TRBJ1-3; D call uncertain. The V and J ends lost 3 bases and 0 bases respectively, with 6 bases between them. The CDR3 covers 14 residues. For the CDR3, the DNA is TGTGCCAGCAGTTTGGGAGGCTCTGGAAACACCATATATTTT. Protein: CASSLGGSGNTIYF.

This clonotype came up a few times. This sequence joins TRBV2 and TRBJ2-5, with D possibly matching TRBD2 (6 bases). The germline V and J ends were trimmed by 0 bases and 1 base, with 12 bases remaining between them. The V gene's germline CDR1 is SNHLY and CDR2 FYNNEI. The CDR3 extends over 16 amino acids. The CDR3 here is CASSEAPLAVQETQYF. CDR3 sequence (DNA): TGTGCCAGCAGTGAAGCGCCTTTAGCGGTCCAAGAGACCCAGTACTTC.

The genes are TRBV4-3 and TRBJ2-7; 13 bases map to TRBD2. The V and J ends lost 1 base and 8 bases, in that order; junction bases with no gene match: 5. The CDR3 sequence is 15 residues long. The V gene's germline CDR1 is LGHNA and CDR2 YSLEER. CDR3 in DNA: TGCGCCAGCAGCCAAGCGGGGACTAGCGGGGATAAGCAGTACTTC. Translating gives CASSQAGTSGDKQYF.

The chain combines TRBV24-1 with TRBJ2-3, with D uncertain. V was shortened by 7 bases and J by 0 bases, with 7 bases between the two germline ends. Germline CDR1 reads KGHDR; CDR2 reads SFDVKD. The CDR3 contains 13 residues. CDR3 protein: CATSQDSTDTQYF. The DNA of the CDR3 is TGTGCCACCAGCCAGGACAGCACAGATACGCAGTATTTT.

The chain recombines TRBV7-2 with TRBJ2-5; the D is unclear. The CDR3 spans 13 residues. V was shortened by 4 bases and J by 0 bases, with 6 bases between the two germline ends. Germline V gives CDR1 SGHTA, CDR2 FQGNSA. DNA of the CDR3: TGTGCCAGCAGCTCAGAGTACCAAGAGACCCAGTACTTC. Its translation is CASSSEYQETQYF.

In its sample, this clonotype was seen a few times. The V gene is TRBV27, the J gene TRBJ2-1, with D maybe TRBD2 (6 bases). CDR3 length: 11 residues. Germline CDR1 MNHEY, CDR2 SMNVEV (reference sequence). Trimming removed 7 bases at V and 10 bases at J, with 11 bases between. CDR3 region: CASIAAGEQFF. CDR3 coding DNA: TGTGCCAGCATAGCGGCGGGCGAGCAGTTCTTC.

The chain combines TRBV20-1 with TRBJ2-3, with D perhaps matching TRBD1 (6 bases). The length of the CDR3 is 11 residues. V dropped 6 bases and J dropped 5 bases, with 9 bases sitting between them. CDR1 is DFQATT and CDR2 is SNEGSKA in the germline V gene (reference sequence). The CDR3 is CSALTGDTQYF. The CDR3 region has the DNA TGCAGTGCGCTGACAGGAGATACGCAGTATTTT.

V gene TRBV4-3 combines with J gene TRBJ1-3, with unresolved D. Germline CDR1 is LGHNA and CDR2 is YSLEER. This CDR3 region has 14 residues. With 3 bases removed from V and 2 bases from J, the gap between germline ends came to 8 bases. The CDR3 sequence: CASSQLTTGNTIYF. The DNA of the CDR3 is TGCGCCAGCAGCCAGTTGACCACTGGAAACACCATATATTTT.

The J gene is TRBJ1-2, the V gene TRBV29-1; 11 bases align to TRBD1. The V and J ends lost 4 bases and 4 bases, in that order; junction bases with no gene match: 8. The CDR3 has 15 residues. Germline assignment: CDR1 SQVTM and CDR2 ANQGSEA. CDR3 bases: TGCAGCGTTGCCTGGGGACAGGGGGGTAGCTATGGCTACACCTTC. Its translation: CSVAWGQGGSYGYTF.

The table lists this clonotype with a few counts. The chain uses TRBV5-1 and TRBJ1-1, with D tentatively TRBD1 (6 bases). The germline V and J ends were trimmed by 6 bases and 1 base, with 16 bases remaining between them. The CDR3 runs to 15 residues. Per germline, CDR1 SGHRS and CDR2 YFSETQ. The CDR3: CASKEGRTANTEAFF. The CDR3 nucleotides read TGCGCCAGCAAAGAGGGAAGGACAGCGAACACTGAAGCTTTCTTT.